One and the same sample provided the 25 T cell receptor beta chains below, sequenced in a study of T cells in localized non-small cell lung cancer (dated by TCRdb to 2020 to 2021). Receptors were amplified or captured by the immunoSEQ multiplex PCR assay. Here the immuneACCESS table is served through TCRdb, limited to in-frame sequences with V and J called. Missing clones are a known gap in these copies; in checked studies unresolved V genes cover under half, and the rest lacks a known reason. This sample has fewer than 50,000 clones in its table, and around 83% of those were observed once. The ten largest account for 6% to 8% of the sample. The starting material was PBMCs, obtained before any cancer treatment. These receptors originate from a man aged 35-75 years with stage II lung adenocarcinoma.

V and J are TRBV28 and TRBJ2-5; TRBD1 is a possible D gene (6 bases). Trimming left V 7 bases short and J 2 bases short, with 20 bases between. The germline V gene encodes CDR1 MDHEN and CDR2 SYDVKM. The CDR3 consists of 16 residues. In DNA, the CDR3 is TGTGCCAGCACTCTCGCGGGCCGTCAGGGGCAAGAGACCCAGTACTTC. Translating it yields CASTLAGRQGQETQYF.

This clone was observed a few times. The rearrangement links TRBV4-1 to TRBJ1-2; D possibly corresponds to TRBD1 (5 bases). Between the trimmed V and J ends, which lost 4 bases and 7 bases, there was a span of 13 bases. The CDR3 sequence is 13 residues long. CDR1 and CDR2 (germline): MGHRA, YSYEKL. CDR3 in amino acids: CASSRLGVSGYTF. Here the CDR3 DNA reads TGCGCCAGCAGCCGATTGGGGGTTTCTGGCTACACCTTC.

This sequence joins TRBV5-8 and TRBJ1-2; D possibly corresponds to TRBD1 (5 bases). CDR1 and CDR2 (germline): SGHTS, YDEGEE. Trimming removed 1 base from V and 7 bases from J, with 14 bases in between. This CDR3 has 14 amino acids. The DNA for the CDR3 is TGTGCCAGCAGCTTGCCGGAGGGGCGGGCTGGCTACACCTTC. It is translated as CASSLPEGRAGYTF.

The rearrangement joins TRBV5-8 to TRBJ1-4; D is perhaps TRBD1 (6 bases). V lost 0 bases and J lost 5, with 11 bases in between. The CDR3 covers 15 residues. CDR1 is SGHTS, CDR2 YDEGEE, per germline. This CDR3 reads CASSLVQGGNEKLFF. The CDR3 nucleotides are TGTGCCAGCAGCTTGGTACAGGGAGGGAATGAAAAACTGTTTTTT. The whole variable domain, remainder taken from reference TRBV5-8 and TRBJ1-4, is EAGVTQSPTHLIKTRGQQATLRCSPISGHTSVYWYQQALGLGLQFLLWYDEGEERNRGNFPPRFSGRQFPNYSSELNVNALELEDSALYLCASSLVQGGNEKLFFGSGTQLSVL.

V and J are TRBV19 and TRBJ2-3; no definite D call. This CDR3 is built from 16 residues. Germline-derived CDR1 and CDR2 are LNHDA and SQIVND (reference sequence). Trimming shortened V by 1 base and J by 5 bases, and 16 bases separated the two germline ends. The DNA for the CDR3 is TGTGCCAGTAGTATAGGGGCGCACCGACGGGTAGATACGCAGTATTTT. The encoded protein is CASSIGAHRRVDTQYF.

J is TRBJ2-4 and V is TRBV5-1; weak D call: TRBD2 (5 bases). The CDR3 contains 13 residues. V was shortened by 2 bases and J by 6 bases, with 9 bases between the two germline ends. Germline lookup yields CDR1 SGHRS and CDR2 YFSETQ. For the CDR3, the DNA is TGCGCCAGCAGCTTCTCAGAGGGAAACATTCAGTACTTC. Translating gives CASSFSEGNIQYF.

The chain's CDR3 is CASSPEAGAPLETQYF. The CDR3 coding sequence is TGTGCCAGCTCACCCGAGGCGGGGGCCCCCTTAGAGACCCAGTACTTC. V is TRBV18 and J is TRBJ2-5; a possible D gene is TRBD2 (7 bases). This CDR3 spans 16 amino acids. CDR1 KGHSH and CDR2 LQKENI come from the germline V gene. V was shortened by 3 bases and J by 4 bases, with 18 bases between the two germline ends. The whole variable domain, filled in from reference TRBV18 and TRBJ2-5, reads NAGVMQNPRHLVRRRGQEARLRCSPMKGHSHVYWYRQLPEEGLKFMVYLQKENIIDESGMPKERFSAEFPKEGPSILRIQQVVRGDSAAYFCASSPEAGAPLETQYFGPGTRLLVL.

The chain has TRBV10-3 and TRBJ2-7; tentatively, D is TRBD1 or TRBD2 (5 bases each). CDR1 ENHRY and CDR2 SYGVKD come from the germline V gene. V lost 8 bases to trimming and J lost 5 bases, with 22 bases between them. The CDR3 spans 15 residues. The CDR3 coding sequence is TGTGCCATCGCTGACCGGGACGCGTCTGGGAACGAGCAGTACTTC. Protein: CAIADRDASGNEQYF.

This rearrangement joins TRBV5-4 to TRBJ1-5, with D hard to call. V was shortened by 1 base and J by 5 bases, with 4 bases between the two germline ends. In germline, CDR1 is SGHNT, CDR2 YYREEE (reference sequence). This CDR3 is 12 amino acids long. The CDR3 loop is CASSLPDQPQHF. The CDR3 coding sequence is TGTGCCAGCAGCTTGCCGGATCAGCCCCAGCATTTT.

The chain has TRBV7-9 and TRBJ1-1; D is undetermined. The length of the CDR3 is 16 residues. The germline CDR1 and CDR2 sequences are SEHNR and FQNEAQ (reference sequence). Trimming cost V 6 bases and J 1 base, with 18 bases left between them. The chain's CDR3 is CASSPQTLTGNTEAFF. CDR3 DNA: TGTGCCAGCAGTCCACAAACCTTGACGGGGAACACTGAAGCTTTCTTT.

The V gene is TRBV15, the J gene TRBJ2-2; 7 bases are shared with TRBD2. Germline values: CDR1 LNHNV, CDR2 YYDKDF (reference sequence). The CDR3 sequence is 16 residues long. V lost 1 base, J lost 3 bases, and 5 bases stayed unmatched. CDR3 sequence reads: CATSRGWGGDTGELFF. The CDR3 region has the DNA TGTGCCACCAGCAGAGGTTGGGGAGGGGACACCGGGGAGCTGTTTTTT.

The CDR3: CASSLGQGSGYTF. CDR3 coding DNA: TGTGCCAGCAGCCTCGGACAGGGAAGCGGCTACACCTTC. This sequence joins TRBV6-5 and TRBJ1-2, with 8 positions matching TRBD1. The germline gives CDR1 MNHEY, CDR2 SVGAGI. V dropped 6 bases and J dropped 8; count of bases not matched to a gene: 8. This CDR3 is built from 13 residues.

The chain has TRBV27 and TRBJ2-1, with 14 bases lining up with TRBD2. J was trimmed by 5 bases and V by 5 bases; bases with no gene match: 8. The germline gives CDR1 MNHEY, CDR2 SMNVEV (reference sequence). There are 17 residues in the CDR3. CDR3 region: CASSPGTSGGLNNEQFF. CDR3 nucleotide sequence: TGTGCCAGCAGTCCCGGGACTAGCGGGGGCCTCAACAATGAGCAGTTCTTC.

This chain joins TRBV5-6 and TRBJ2-5; D is perhaps TRBD1 (7 bases). Germline V gene sequence: CDR1 SGHDT, CDR2 YYEEEE. V gave up 2 bases and J gave up 7 bases, with 12 bases separating them. The CDR3 extends over 13 amino acids. The CDR3 region is CASSFEEGATQYF. The CDR3 bases are TGTGCCAGCAGCTTTGAGGAGGGGGCGACCCAGTACTTC. Using reference TRBV5-6 and TRBJ2-5 for the parts outside the CDR3, the full variable domain is DAGVTQSPTHLIKTRGQQVTLRCSPKSGHDTVSWYQQALGQGPQFIFQYYEEEERQRGNFPDRFSGHQFPNYSSELNVNALLLGDSALYLCASSFEEGATQYFGPGTRLLVL.

The CDR3 loop is CASSSPPPDTQYF. The CDR3 coding sequence is TGCGCCAGCAGCTCCCCTCCGCCGGATACGCAGTATTTT. The V call is TRBV5-1, the J call TRBJ2-3; D gene uncertain. The V end lost 3 bases, the J end lost 6 bases, and 11 bases lay between the germline ends. The CDR3 spans 13 residues. CDR1 and CDR2 from the germline V gene are SGHRS and YFSETQ. The whole variable domain, remainder taken from reference TRBV5-1 and TRBJ2-3, is KAGVTQTPRYLIKTRGQQVTLSCSPISGHRSVSWYQQTPGQGLQFLFEYFSETQRNKGNFPGRFSGRQFSNSRSEMNVSTLELGDSALYLCASSSPPPDTQYFGPGTRLTVL.

The CDR3 sequence is CASSSDRVSRNPYEQYF. The CDR3 coding sequence is TGTGCCAGCAGTTCGGACAGGGTTTCTCGGAACCCCTACGAGCAGTACTTC. The chain employs TRBV27 and TRBJ2-7; 8 bases map to TRBD1. Germline assignment: CDR1 MNHEY and CDR2 SMNVEV (reference sequence). The CDR3 contains 17 residues. Germline trimming cut 4 bases from V and 2 bases from J; bases unmatched to any gene: 13.

V usage is TRBV6-1 and J usage is TRBJ2-2; D tentatively fits TRBD1 or TRBD2 (5 bases each). The germline V and J ends were trimmed by 2 bases and 3 bases, with 10 bases remaining between them. The germline V gene encodes CDR1 MNHNS and CDR2 SASEGT. This CDR3 has 15 residues. The CDR3 region is CASSERGVYTGELFF. The CDR3, as DNA: TGTGCCAGCAGTGAACGAGGGGTGTACACCGGGGAGCTGTTTTTT.

The gene calls are TRBV9 and TRBJ1-2; a possible D gene is TRBD1 (5 bases). Germline CDR1 and CDR2: SGDLS and YYNGEE. V lost 3 bases, J lost 4 bases, and 13 bases lay in between. The CDR3 contains 14 residues. CDR3 protein: CASSAQGPLYGYTF. The DNA for the CDR3 is TGTGCCAGCAGCGCCCAGGGACCGCTCTATGGCTACACCTTC.

The rearrangement uses TRBV6-5 and TRBJ2-1; D possibly corresponds to TRBD1 (5 bases). Germline V CDR1 and CDR2: MNHEY, SVGAGI. V gave up 3 bases and J gave up 0 bases, with 12 bases separating them. The CDR3 contains 16 residues. CDR3: CASSYQGTSSYNEQFF. CDR3 DNA sequence: TGTGCCAGCAGTTATCAGGGCACCAGCTCCTACAATGAGCAGTTCTTC.

This clone has only one observation. V usage is TRBV28 and J usage is TRBJ2-2; TRBD2 aligns across 8 bases. CDR1 and CDR2 (germline): MDHEN, SYDVKM. CDR3 length equals 16 residues. The V segment lost 4 bases and the J segment 5 bases; nucleotides outside the gene matches: 9. The CDR3 DNA reads TGTGCCAGCAGTTCCACAAGCGGGAGAGGGACCGGGGAGCTGTTTTTT. Protein sequence: CASSSTSGRGTGELFF.

The chain couples TRBV1 to TRBJ1-6; TRBD1, the D gene given by the table, was not confirmed from the DNA. TRBV1 is marked as a pseudogene. CDR3 length equals 18 residues. CDR3 DNA: TGCACCAGCAGCCACGATGGGGCAGGGATCTATCCTTTCCATACCCTCCACTTT. This gives the protein CTSSHDGAGIYPFHTLHF.

The chain links TRBV2 to TRBJ1-5; unclear D gene. The CDR3 loop spans 19 amino acids. Germline CDR1 reads SNHLY; CDR2 reads FYNNEI. V gave up 6 bases and J gave up 0 bases, with 24 bases separating them. The CDR3 loop is CASRISESSRGYSNQPQHF. The CDR3 DNA follows: TGTGCCAGCAGGATCTCGGAGAGTAGTCGGGGTTATAGCAATCAGCCCCAGCATTTT.

This chain links TRBV7-9 with TRBJ2-7, with 10 bases that match TRBD1. The trim removed 4 bases at V and 4 bases at J, leaving 4 bases unmatched. CDR3 length equals 14 residues. Germline V gene lookup returns CDR1 SEHNR and CDR2 FQNEAQ (reference sequence). CDR3 residues: CASSSRDRGYEQYF. As DNA, the CDR3 is TGTGCCAGCAGCTCCCGGGACAGGGGATACGAGCAGTACTTC.

This clone was seen just once. V and J are TRBV19 and TRBJ2-3; 8 bases agree with TRBD2. This CDR3 region has 14 residues. V gave up 7 bases and J gave up 4 bases; unmatched junction bases: 7. Germline CDR1 is LNHDA and CDR2 is SQIVND (reference sequence). The CDR3 nucleotides read TGTGCCAGTAAACAGCGGGAGAGGGCAGATACGCAGTATTTT. It yields the protein CASKQRERADTQYF.

This chain links TRBV5-1 with TRBJ2-7; the D gene is possibly TRBD1 (6 bases). Germline V CDR1 and CDR2: SGHRS, YFSETQ. Trimming took 0 bases from V and 2 from J, leaving 15 bases between them. CDR3 length equals 16 residues. CDR3 amino acids: CASSLAGAGATYEQYF. Here the CDR3 DNA reads TGCGCCAGCAGCTTGGCCGGGGCAGGGGCAACCTACGAGCAGTACTTC.